This TCR beta chain originates from a study of control samples from healthy donors and cancer patients (dated by TCRdb to the early 2020s). The protocol used for the library was the immunoSEQ multiplex PCR assay. Imported from immuneACCESS, the table was reduced by TCRdb to in-frame sequences with V and J called. These copies leave out some clones; in studies compared against another copy, an unresolved V gene accounts for under half, and the cause of the remainder is not known. This sample is represented by some 79,000 clones; more than 75% of them were singletons. Together, the top ten hold 3.5% to 4% of the sample. A word on this clone: Its specific antigen is unknown. Nothing much larger sits one base from this clone, and base qualities are not available.

Trimming at the junction amounts to 3 bases on V and 5 bases on J, and the germline ends lie 3 bases apart. Sequences SGDLS (CDR1) and YYNGEE (CDR2) are obtained from the germline V gene. From cysteine to phenylalanine, the CDR3 is 11 amino acids long. Here the CDR3 DNA is all that survives: 33 bases in frame from base 1. The rearrangement joined TRBV9 to TRBJ2-1; the D gene assignment is ambiguous. The sequence derives from a woman between 45 and 60 years old in good health. Material: blood. CDR3 reads: CASSENNEQFF. At the DNA level, the sequence is TGTGCCAGCAGCGAGAACAATGAGCAGTTCTTC.